This entry lists 5 T cell receptor beta chains sequenced from one sample in a study of OX40 agonist ivuxolimab in advanced cancers. This table comes from immunoSEQ multiplex PCR, and its TCRdb copy is limited to in-frame clones, with some not included. Of under 8,000 clones listed, approximately 90% were seen once; the top ten hold approximately 2.1%. The specimen was CD4+ or CD8+ T cells sorted from blood, collected in a trial of the OX40 agonist ivuxolimab. Receptors were obtained from an adult with an advanced solid tumor such as melanoma, head and neck, liver or kidney cancer.

The chain carries TRBV7-2 and TRBJ2-5; 7 nucleotides align to TRBD2. Germline CDR1 and CDR2: SGHTA and FQGNSA. There are 15 residues in the CDR3. Unmatched junction bases numbered 13, after V lost 5 bases and J lost 7 bases. The CDR3 coding sequence is TGTGCCAGCAGCCCCCTGGGGGGGAGCGGTGGGACCCAGTACTTC. The encoded protein is CASSPLGGSGGTQYF.

This clone was observed a few times. The chain has TRBV28 and TRBJ2-3; D is perhaps TRBD1 (6 bases). This CDR3 region has 18 residues. The V gene's germline CDR1 is MDHEN and CDR2 SYDVKM. Trimming cost V 4 bases and J 1 base, with 21 bases left between them. This chain's CDR3 is CASSYHITLQGRTDTQYF. CDR3 DNA: TGTGCCAGCAGTTACCATATTACACTACAGGGACGCACAGATACGCAGTATTTT.

The chain couples TRBV30 to TRBJ1-2; D may be TRBD1 (5 bases). Trimming stripped 1 base from V and 8 bases from J, with 8 bases between. The V gene's germline CDR1 is GTSNPN and CDR2 SVGIG (reference sequence). The CDR3 sequence is 11 residues long. The CDR3 DNA follows: TGTGCCTGGAGTGGGGGGGGAGGCTACACCTTC. Translation: CAWSGGGGYTF.

In DNA form, the CDR3 reads TGTGCCAGCAGCTTTGGGTGGGATGTAGGGGGCGAGCAGTACTTC. Translation: CASSFGWDVGGEQYF. The J gene is TRBJ2-7, the V gene TRBV7-9; a weak D match, TRBD1 (6 bases). Germline V gene data show CDR1 as SEHNR and CDR2 as FQNEAQ (reference sequence). The CDR3 has 15 amino acids. V was clipped by 3 bases and J by 6 bases, with 18 bases between them.

V and J are TRBV10-1 and TRBJ2-3, with D perhaps matching TRBD2 (5 bases). Germline-derived CDR1 and CDR2 are WNHNN and SYGVQD (reference sequence). The CDR3 is 17 residues long. V lost 2 bases, J lost 2 bases, and 17 bases lay in between. The CDR3 spells CASSEPQRSPSTDTQYF. CDR3 DNA: TGCGCCAGCAGTGAGCCTCAGCGGTCTCCCTCCACAGATACGCAGTATTTT.